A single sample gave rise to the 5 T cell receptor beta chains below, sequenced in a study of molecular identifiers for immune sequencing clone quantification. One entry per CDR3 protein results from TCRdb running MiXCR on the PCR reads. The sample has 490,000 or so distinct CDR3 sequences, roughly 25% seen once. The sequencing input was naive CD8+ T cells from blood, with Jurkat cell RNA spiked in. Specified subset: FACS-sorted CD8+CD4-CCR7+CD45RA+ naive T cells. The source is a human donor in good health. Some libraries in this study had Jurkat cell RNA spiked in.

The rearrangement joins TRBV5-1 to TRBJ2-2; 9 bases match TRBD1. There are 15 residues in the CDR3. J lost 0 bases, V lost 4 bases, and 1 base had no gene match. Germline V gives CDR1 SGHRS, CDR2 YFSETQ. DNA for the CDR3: TGCGCCAGCAGCCGGGACAGGGCGAACACCGGGGAGCTGTTTTTT. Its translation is CASSRDRANTGELFF.

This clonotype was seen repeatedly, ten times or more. The CDR3 DNA is TGCAGCGTTGAAGCAGCTAACTATGGCTACACCTTC. This translates into CSVEAANYGYTF. V usage is TRBV29-1 and J usage is TRBJ1-2, with D unresolved. The CDR3 runs 12 residues. V lost 1 base and J 0 bases, leaving 3 bases between the germline ends. CDR1 and CDR2 (germline): SQVTM, ANQGSEA.

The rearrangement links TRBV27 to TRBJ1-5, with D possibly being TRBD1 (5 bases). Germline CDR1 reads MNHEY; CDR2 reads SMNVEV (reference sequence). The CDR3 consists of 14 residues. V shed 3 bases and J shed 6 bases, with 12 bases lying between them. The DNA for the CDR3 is TGTGCCAGCAGTTTTGGGGGGTCGGGTCAGCCCCAGCATTTT. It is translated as CASSFGGSGQPQHF.

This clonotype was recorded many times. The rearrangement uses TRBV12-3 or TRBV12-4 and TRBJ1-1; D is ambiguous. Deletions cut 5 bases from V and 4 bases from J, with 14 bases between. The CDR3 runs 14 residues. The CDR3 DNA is TGTGCCAGCAGTATGGACGGAGGAGGCACTGAAGCTTTCTTT. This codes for CASSMDGGGTEAFF.

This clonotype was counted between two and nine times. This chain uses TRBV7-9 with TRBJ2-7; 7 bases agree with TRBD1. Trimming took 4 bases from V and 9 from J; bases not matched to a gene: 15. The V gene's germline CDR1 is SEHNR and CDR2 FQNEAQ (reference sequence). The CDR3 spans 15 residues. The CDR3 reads CASSSAGGQYAAQYF. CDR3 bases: TGTGCCAGCAGCTCGGCAGGGGGACAGTACGCCGCGCAGTACTTC.